Listed here are 23 T cell receptor beta chains from one sample, sequenced in a study of shared clonotypes between healthy human individuals. Naivety among CD8 cells was defined by CD45RO negativity and positive CCR7 selection, thereby excluding terminally differentiated effector memory CD45RA+ cells. TCRdb's table, derived via immunoSEQ multiplex PCR, lists solely in-frame clones and lacks some. This table holds some 2,100,000 clones, 85% to 95% found once. Material for sequencing was naive CD8+ T cells from PBMCs. These receptors all stem from a man aged 18 to 29 in good health. Some clones in this sample may be carry-over from other donors' samples.

This clone was counted once. The same CDR3 can be traced to other DNA sequences in this sample. The rearrangement uses TRBV27 and TRBJ1-5, with 7 bases fitting TRBD1. J lost 0 bases, V lost 6 bases, and 2 bases had no gene match. CDR1 and CDR2 from the germline V gene are MNHEY and SMNVEV (reference sequence). The CDR3 runs 14 residues. The CDR3 DNA follows: TGTGCCAGCAGGCCAGGGGGTAGCAATCAGCCCCAGCATTTT. Translating gives CASRPGGSNQPQHF.

The J gene is TRBJ2-1, the V gene TRBV9; D is ambiguous. The V gene lost 0 bases and the J gene lost 7 bases, with 11 bases spanning the gap. Germline CDR1 reads SGDLS; CDR2 reads YYNGEE. CDR3 length: 14 amino acids. The CDR3 reads CASSVEAQENEQFF. The CDR3 DNA follows: TGTGCCAGCAGCGTAGAGGCTCAAGAGAATGAGCAGTTCTTC.

The chain employs TRBV9 and TRBJ2-2; 11 bases map to TRBD2. This CDR3 has 14 residues. V gave up 4 bases and J gave up 7 bases; unmatched junction bases: 3. Germline lookup yields CDR1 SGDLS and CDR2 YYNGEE. The DNA for the CDR3 is TGTGCCAGCAGCCCAGGGACTAGCGGCGGGGAGCTGTTTTTT. It yields the protein CASSPGTSGGELFF.

V gene TRBV27 combines with J gene TRBJ2-7, with TRBD1 matching 7 bases. The CDR3 spans 16 residues. The trim removed 5 bases at V and 1 base at J, leaving 11 bases unmatched. Germline V CDR1 and CDR2: MNHEY, SMNVEV (reference sequence). The CDR3 loop reads CASSTPGLRGSYEQYF. The CDR3 DNA reads as TGTGCCAGCAGTACACCGGGCCTCAGGGGGTCCTACGAGCAGTACTTC.

The chain couples TRBV18 to TRBJ1-5; tentatively, D is TRBD1 (5 bases). Germline V gives CDR1 KGHSH, CDR2 LQKENI. V lost 3 bases, J lost 2 bases, and 8 bases lay in between. The CDR3 loop spans 14 amino acids. CDR3 residues: CASSPTGGNQPQHF. CDR3 nucleotide sequence: TGTGCCAGCTCACCTACAGGCGGCAATCAGCCCCAGCATTTT.

V usage is TRBV30 and J usage is TRBJ1-2; no clear D gene. Germline assignment: CDR1 GTSNPN and CDR2 SVGIG (reference sequence). Trimming shortened V by 2 bases and J by 4 bases, and 17 bases separated the two germline ends. The CDR3 runs 15 residues. CDR3 in amino acids: CAWSLQLFDPYGYTF. The CDR3 nucleotides read TGTGCCTGGAGTCTACAGTTATTTGATCCCTATGGCTACACCTTC. Full variable domain (missing parts from reference TRBV30 and TRBJ1-2): SQTIHQWPATLVQPVGSPLSLECTVEGTSNPNLYWYRQAAGRGLQLLFYSVGIGQISSEVPQNLSASRPQDRQFILSSKKLLLSDSGFYLCAWSLQLFDPYGYTFGSGTRLTVV.

The rearrangement uses TRBV4-1 and TRBJ2-3; TRBD2 might be the D (5 bases). Germline CDR1 is MGHRA and CDR2 is YSYEKL. V shed 0 bases and J shed 1 base, with 11 bases lying between them. The CDR3 covers 16 residues. CDR3 sequence (DNA): TGCGCCAGCAGCCAAGATTGGGTGGGAGGCACAGATACGCAGTATTTT. It specifies CASSQDWVGGTDTQYF.

V is TRBV28 and J is TRBJ2-3; maybe TRBD1 (10 bases). Trimming took 6 bases from V and 2 from J, leaving 24 bases between them. Germline assignment: CDR1 MDHEN and CDR2 SYDVKM. CDR3 length: 18 amino acids. CDR3 in amino acids: CASSTDRGRLADTDTQYF. For the CDR3, the DNA is TGTGCCAGCAGCACGGACAGGGGGAGACTAGCGGACACAGATACGCAGTATTTT.

J is TRBJ2-1 and V is TRBV5-6; no definite D call. CDR1 is SGHDT, CDR2 YYEEEE, per germline. Deletions cut 1 base from V and 0 bases from J, with 14 bases between. The CDR3 has 17 residues. The CDR3 loop is CASSLSPGSGSYNEQFF. The DNA for the CDR3 is TGTGCCAGCAGCTTGTCACCCGGGTCAGGCTCCTACAATGAGCAGTTCTTC. Full variable domain (missing parts from reference TRBV5-6 and TRBJ2-1): DAGVTQSPTHLIKTRGQQVTLRCSPKSGHDTVSWYQQALGQGPQFIFQYYEEEERQRGNFPDRFSGHQFPNYSSELNVNALLLGDSALYLCASSLSPGSGSYNEQFFGPGTRLTVL.

Concerning this clone: This sequence may be a read error, since a much larger clone differs from it by one base. The chain's CDR3 is CASSLWGQGDGYTF. The CDR3 nucleotides are TGTGCCAGCAGTTTATGGGGACAGGGGGATGGCTACACCTTC. V is TRBV27 and J is TRBJ1-2; 11 positions match TRBD1. Germline V gene sequence: CDR1 MNHEY, CDR2 SMNVEV (reference sequence). This CDR3 region has 14 residues. The V gene end was trimmed by 1 base and the J gene end by 6 bases; junction bases not matched to a gene: 1.

This chain links TRBV27 with TRBJ2-5; D is uncertain. CDR3 length: 14 residues. CDR1 is MNHEY and CDR2 is SMNVEV in the germline V gene (reference sequence). Deletions cut 1 base from V and 5 bases from J, with 11 bases between. CDR3 nucleotide sequence: TGTGCCAGCAGTTTATTAAGCGAAGGGGAGACCCAGTACTTC. Protein product: CASSLLSEGETQYF.

This clone was seen a few times. V and J are TRBV30 and TRBJ1-5; maybe TRBD1 (5 bases). CDR3 length: 13 amino acids. Per the germline V gene, CDR1 is GTSNPN and CDR2 is SVGIG (reference sequence). Trimming removed 7 bases at V and 7 bases at J, with 17 bases between. CDR3 sequence (DNA): TGTGCCTCGGGAGATGGGGGGTGGCAGCCCCAGCATTTT. Translating gives CASGDGGWQPQHF.

Details on this clone: Additional DNA sequences in this sample encode the identical CDR3. The chain couples TRBV27 to TRBJ2-1; TRBD2 is a possible D gene (5 bases). Trimming removed 2 bases from V and 1 base from J, with 9 bases in between. This CDR3 has 15 amino acids. Germline CDR1 MNHEY, CDR2 SMNVEV (reference sequence). CDR3 loop: CASSLSGSSYNEQFF. CDR3 bases: TGTGCCAGCAGTTTAAGTGGGAGTTCCTACAATGAGCAGTTCTTC.

The rearrangement uses TRBV30 and TRBJ2-3; D tentatively reads TRBD1 or TRBD2 (5 bases each). Germline lookup yields CDR1 GTSNPN and CDR2 SVGIG (reference sequence). The CDR3 is 14 amino acids. Trimming took off 2 bases at V and 5 bases at J, with 14 bases between the two ends. The CDR3 region is CAWSNRGRVDTQYF. As DNA, the CDR3 is TGTGCCTGGAGTAACCGGGGACGGGTAGATACGCAGTATTTT.

This clone turned up a few times. The rearrangement uses TRBV10-1 and TRBJ1-1; D not certain. CDR3 size: 15 residues. Trimming removed 0 bases at V and 0 bases at J, with 8 bases between. CDR1 and CDR2 from the germline V gene are WNHNN and SYGVQD (reference sequence). The CDR3 coding sequence is TGCGCCAGCAGTGAGTCAGGAAGAGTGAACACTGAAGCTTTCTTT. This codes for CASSESGRVNTEAFF.

The chain carries TRBV19 and TRBJ1-5, with a possible D match to TRBD1 (6 bases). The CDR3 extends over 19 amino acids. The germline V and J ends were trimmed by 7 bases and 0 bases, with 25 bases remaining between them. Per the germline V gene, CDR1 is LNHDA and CDR2 is SQIVND (reference sequence). In DNA form, the CDR3 reads TGTGCCAGTACCCCCTGGGGGGGGCTTGTTGGGACTAGCAATCAGCCCCAGCATTTT. As protein: CASTPWGGLVGTSNQPQHF.

This clone was counted only a few times. The chain recombines TRBV19 with TRBJ2-7; perhaps TRBD1 as D (6 bases). This CDR3 has 12 residues. Germline V gene sequence: CDR1 LNHDA, CDR2 SQIVND (reference sequence). V lost 3 bases and J lost 3, with 6 bases in between. The CDR3 DNA reads TGTGCCAGTAGTATGGACAGCTACGAGCAGTACTTC. Translating gives CASSMDSYEQYF.

CDR3 nucleotides: TGTGCCACCAGCAGAGATTTCGGTCCCAGACGGTATGGCTACACCTTC. Translation: CATSRDFGPRRYGYTF. The V call is TRBV15, the J call TRBJ1-2; unclear D gene. CDR3 length equals 16 residues. The germline V gene encodes CDR1 LNHNV and CDR2 YYDKDF (reference sequence). V was shortened by 0 bases and J by 5 bases, with 16 bases between the two germline ends.

This chain links TRBV4-1 with TRBJ1-1; no definite D call. Trimming took off 1 base at V and 1 base at J, with 7 bases between the two ends. The germline gives CDR1 MGHRA, CDR2 YSYEKL. The CDR3 is made up of 14 amino acids. The CDR3 bases are TGCGCCAGCAGCCAAGGGGTTGGGAACACTGAAGCTTTCTTT. It is translated as CASSQGVGNTEAFF.

The chain joins TRBV6-5 to TRBJ1-5; TRBD1 aligns across 7 bases. V gave up 4 bases and J gave up 0 bases; unmatched junction bases: 6. The V gene's germline CDR1 is MNHEY and CDR2 SVGAGI. CDR3 length: 16 amino acids. The CDR3: CASSSRTGGSNQPQHF. CDR3 nucleotides: TGTGCCAGCAGTTCCCGGACAGGCGGTAGCAATCAGCCCCAGCATTTT.

Only one count was recorded for this clone. Other DNA sequences in the sample encode the same CDR3. J is TRBJ1-2 and V is TRBV7-9; D unclear. The length of the CDR3 is 13 residues. V was clipped by 5 bases and J by 3 bases, with 10 bases between them. CDR1 and CDR2 (germline): SEHNR, FQNEAQ (reference sequence). CDR3 in amino acids: CASSLTTDYGYTF. The CDR3 DNA reads as TGTGCCAGCAGCCTTACTACGGACTATGGCTACACCTTC.

The rearrangement uses TRBV28 and TRBJ1-1; D is unclear. Germline values: CDR1 MDHEN, CDR2 SYDVKM. This CDR3 contains 15 residues. Trimming cost V 2 bases and J 1 base, with 11 bases left between them. CDR3 sequence reads: CASSLKSWGNTEAFF. The DNA for the CDR3 is TGTGCCAGCAGTTTAAAGTCTTGGGGGAACACTGAAGCTTTCTTT.

This chain connects TRBV27 to TRBJ2-7, with TRBD2 matching 11 bases. In germline, CDR1 is MNHEY, CDR2 SMNVEV (reference sequence). The CDR3 is made up of 18 amino acids. Trimming removed 1 base from V and 2 bases from J; junction bases left unmatched: 10. The CDR3 reads CASSLLGLGTSGTYEQYF. Here the CDR3 DNA reads TGTGCCAGCAGTTTATTGGGCCTCGGGACTAGCGGAACCTACGAGCAGTACTTC.